The source of this T cell receptor (beta chain) is a study of blood T cell repertoires in COVID-19. Participants reported their clinical history, and cohort assignment relied on those reports. The assay was immunoSEQ multiplex PCR, and TCRdb's table has in-frame clones only and misses some. The table lists fewer than 350,000 clones, around 90% of them singletons. V was trimmed by 2 bases and J by 5 bases, leaving 22 bases between them. CDR1 is SGHTA, CDR2 FQGNSA, per germline. The CDR3 consists of 17 residues. Sample: PBMCs or T cells enriched from blood (not recorded which). The sequence came from a middle-aged woman with acute COVID-19. This rearrangement joins TRBV7-2 to TRBJ2-7; possibly TRBD1 for D (5 bases). The CDR3 here is CASSLNVAVGLRNEQYF. The CDR3 region has the DNA TGTGCCAGCAGCTTAAACGTCGCGGTGGGGCTTAGGAACGAGCAGTACTTC.